A single sample gave rise to the 14 T cell receptor delta chains below, sequenced in a study of γδ T cells in repeated Plasmodium falciparum infection. Gammadelta T cells were flow-sorted from PBMC into Vgamma9/Vdelta2+ and Vdelta2-negative populations for bulk analysis. TCRdb ran CATT on the multiplex PCR reads. The sample has tens of thousands of delta-chain clones, 0.8% to 1% seen once. Sequences were obtained from gamma-delta T cells from blood. These receptor sequences come from a pool of human donors (malaria-infected and uninfected, not separated).

This clone was counted only a few times. TCRdb shows a much larger clone's protein in place of this DNA's translation, and the two differ at residue 9, likely through a read error; the protein shown is translated from the DNA. The chain joins TRDV2 to TRDJ1; 10 nucleotides line up with TRDD3. Matching the DNA to germline supplied the J gene, which TCRdb does not give. Per the germline V gene, CDR1 is GEAIGNYY and CDR2 is EKD. CDR3 size: 16 residues. V lost 4 bases and J lost 4; bases outside the gene matches: 11. The CDR3 DNA follows: TGTGCCTGTGATGGTACTGGGGGATGTAACTACGATAAACTCATCTTT. This gives the protein CACDGTGGCNYDKLIF.

The table lists this clone with a few counts. It differs at one base from a far larger clone, so likely a read error. Other nucleotide sequences from this sample produce the same CDR3. The V gene reported is TRDV2; the J gene is uncalled; whether TRDD3, the table's D call, matches the DNA was not checked. This CDR3 is 19 amino acids long. CDR1 is GEAIGNYY and CDR2 is EKD in the germline V gene. The CDR3 coding sequence is TGTGCCTGTGACTCAACTGGGGGATACAGCTCCTGGGACACCCGACAGATGTTCTTC. Protein sequence: CACDSTGGYSSWDTRQMFF.

In this sample, this clone turned up a few times. For this DNA, TCRdb reports the protein of a much larger clone, which diverges at residue 17, most likely from a read error; the protein presented here is translated directly from the DNA. V is TRDV1 and J is TRDJ3; TRDD3 agrees at 12 bases. Matching the DNA to germline supplied the J gene, which TCRdb does not give. CDR3 length: 23 residues. CDR1 and CDR2 (germline): TSWWSYY, QGS. CDR3 region: CALGESANDWGIPSSWGTRQMFF. CDR3 in DNA: TGTGCTCTTGGGGAATCGGCGAACGACTGGGGGATACCGAGCTCCTGGGGCACCCGACAGATGTTTTTC.

As concerns this clone: The mismatch at residue 5 between this DNA's translation and the TCRdb protein of a much larger clone likely reflects a read error; the protein shown is translated from the DNA. J is TRDJ1 and V is TRDV2; maybe TRDD3 (5 bases). TCRdb is silent on the J gene; assignment here came from matching the DNA to germline. This CDR3 has 14 residues. From germline, CDR1 is GEAIGNYY and CDR2 EKD. Between the trimmed V and J ends, which lost 2 bases and 2 bases, there was a span of 11 bases. CDR3 DNA: TGTGCCTGTGACATGATGGGGCTAACCGATAAACTCATCTTT. It codes for CACDMMGLTDKLIF.

There are a few counts of this clone. TCRdb's protein, taken from a much larger clone, differs from this DNA's translation at residue 7, likely owing to a read error; the protein displayed comes from the DNA. The rearrangement uses TRDV1 and TRDJ1; tentatively, D is TRDD3 (5 bases). No J segment appears in TCRdb, so it was assigned here by matching the sequence to germline. V lost 5 bases and J 1 base, leaving 26 bases between the germline ends. Germline CDR1 is TSWWSYY and CDR2 is QGS. CDR3 length: 19 amino acids. The CDR3 nucleotides read TGTGCTCTTGGGTACCTAATGAGGGGACCCCCCGGGAGCACCGATAAACTCATCTTT. Protein: CALGYLMRGPPGSTDKLIF.

The table lists this clone with many counts. The amino acid sequence in TCRdb belongs to a much larger clone and departs from this DNA's translation at residue 6, likely a sequencing read error; the sequence shown is translated from the DNA. The V and J genes are TRDV2 and TRDJ1, with TRDD3 matching 7 bases. Trimming cost V 3 bases and J 3 bases; bases outside gene matches: 9. CDR3 size: 15 residues. CDR1 and CDR2 from the germline V gene are GEAIGNYY and EKD. CDR3 sequence: CACDETRDTPDKLIF. The CDR3 nucleotides are TGTGCCTGTGACGAAACGAGGGATACCCCCGATAAACTCATCTTT.

Only a few counts were recorded for this clone. This DNA translates differently at residue 8 from the TCRdb protein, which is that of a much larger clone; a read error is likely, and the protein shown is the DNA's own translation. V and J are TRDV2 and TRDJ1; D possibly corresponds to TRDD3 (7 bases). The J gene, not given by TCRdb, was assigned here from a germline match of the nucleotide sequence. This CDR3 contains 24 residues. V dropped 0 bases and J dropped 0 bases, with 37 bases sitting between them. Germline CDR1 and CDR2: GEAIGNYY and EKD. The CDR3 is CACDTGLVSPTIAGGPRNTDKLIF. As DNA, the CDR3 is TGTGCCTGTGACACCGGATTGGTGAGTCCTACTATAGCTGGGGGCCCTCGGAACACCGATAAACTCATCTTT.

For this clone: Translating this DNA gives a protein that differs at residue 6 from the TCRdb one, which belongs to a much larger clone; a read error is likely, and the protein shown is this translation. V and J are TRDV1 and TRDJ1; a weak D match, TRDD3 (6 bases). CDR1 is TSWWSYY, CDR2 QGS, per germline. CDR3 length equals 14 residues. Trimming took 7 bases from V and 0 from J, leaving 12 bases between them. For the CDR3, the DNA is TGTGCTCTTGCGTTTTGGGGATACACCGATAAACTCATCTTT. Its protein product is CALAFWGYTDKLIF.

For this clone: TCRdb lists the protein of a much larger clone for this DNA, which differs at residue 9, so this is likely a read error; the protein given here is translated from the DNA itself. The V and J genes are TRDV1 and TRDJ1, with 9 bases that match TRDD3. This CDR3 contains 20 residues. The junction had 22 bases not matched to a gene; V was cut back by 1 base and J by 7 bases. CDR1 is TSWWSYY, CDR2 QGS, per germline. The CDR3 sequence is CALGEPNDLLQPGGSLKLIF. The CDR3 bases are TGTGCTCTTGGGGAACCTAACGACCTCCTACAACCTGGGGGATCCCTTAAACTCATCTTT.

This clone has a handful of counts. This likely came from a read error, as a far larger clone is one base away. Additional DNA sequences in this sample encode the identical CDR3. A V gene of TRDV2 was called, but no J gene was assigned; TRDD3, the table's D call, was not compared with the DNA. This CDR3 comprises 20 residues. The V gene's germline CDR1 is GEAIGNYY and CDR2 EKD. The CDR3 coding sequence is TGTGCCTGTGAGCGACTGCTAGTCGTACCTGGGGACCCAGACACCGATAAGCTCATCTTT. Translating gives CACERLLVVPGDPDTDKLIF.

This clone has just a few counts. This DNA's translation and the protein TCRdb lists, from a much larger clone, do not match at residue 17, likely due to a read error; the protein shown is translated from the DNA. The V gene is given as TRDV1, and no J gene call is available; TRDD3 is the table's D call and was not checked against the DNA. CDR1 and CDR2 (germline): TSWWSYY, QGS. The CDR3 has 19 amino acids. In DNA, the CDR3 is TGTGCTCTGAGAATCGAGGCTACGGGGGGATACGGGCATACCGATAAACCCATCTTT. It translates to CALRIEATGGYGHTDKPIF.

This clone was picked up many times. The chain recombines TRDV2 with TRDJ1; 8 bases agree with TRDD3. Germline values: CDR1 GEAIGNYY, CDR2 EKD. The CDR3 has 18 amino acids. Trimming at V came to 1 base and at J to 0 bases, leaving 12 bases not matched to a gene. DNA for the CDR3: TGTGCCTGTGACACAGTACTGGGGGGGGCCCGGTACACCGATAAACTCATCTTT. This translates into CACDTVLGGARYTDKLIF.

This clone was observed a few times. The mismatch at residue 15 between this DNA's translation and the TCRdb protein of a much larger clone likely reflects a read error; the protein shown is translated from the DNA. The V gene is TRDV2, the J gene TRDJ1; 10 bases fit TRDD3. The J gene was not available in TCRdb and was assigned here by matching the DNA to germline segments. Germline V lookup: CDR1 GEAIGNYY, CDR2 EKD. This CDR3 has 18 residues. The CDR3 loop reads CACDTTTTGGCLNDELIF. The DNA for the CDR3 is TGTGCCTGTGACACAACAACCACTGGGGGATGCTTAAACGATGAACTCATCTTT.

In its sample, this clone was seen many times. V gene TRDV2 combines with J gene TRDJ1, with 8 bases that match TRDD3. V lost 3 bases and J lost 2; bases outside the gene matches: 13. The CDR3 is 17 amino acids. Germline V gene data show CDR1 as GEAIGNYY and CDR2 as EKD. The DNA for the CDR3 is TGTGCCTGTGACCCTAAAGTTGGACCTGGGGGAACCGATAAACTCATCTTT. This encodes CACDPKVGPGGTDKLIF.